The T cell receptor (beta chain) described here comes from a study of T cell responses to AZD1222 COVID-19 vaccine. Overall study results and limits: Vaccine-related CD4 TCRs covered spike, predominating at 160-218 and 743-854. Clonal diversity was possibly underestimated, and white British individuals and females predominated among donors.

The table came from immunoSEQ multiplex PCR; TCRdb's copy has only in-frame clones and leaves some out. Among around 150,000 clones listed, around 90% were seen once. In regard to this clone: Its antigen is as yet unknown.

Germline V gives CDR1 MGHRA, CDR2 YSYEKL. The length of the CDR3 is 13 residues. Trimming removed 1 base from V and 9 bases from J, with 12 bases in between. Combined were second doses at about 4 or about 12 weeks. This clonotype was sampled from an adult who received the AZD1222 COVID-19 vaccine. The chain recombines TRBV4-1 with TRBJ1-1; no firm D call. Sequencing was performed on peripheral blood, taken 28 days after the second AZD1222 dose. The CDR3 region has the DNA TGCGCCAGCAGCCAAGGGACGGAAGTCAAAGCTTTCTTT. Protein product: CASSQGTEVKAFF.